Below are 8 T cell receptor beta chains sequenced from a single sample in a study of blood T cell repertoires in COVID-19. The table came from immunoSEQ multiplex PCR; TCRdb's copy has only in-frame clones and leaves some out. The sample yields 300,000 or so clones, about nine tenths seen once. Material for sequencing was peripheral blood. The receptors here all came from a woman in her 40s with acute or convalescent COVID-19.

The CDR3 bases are TGTGCCAGCAGCCAATGGTCGGGGACTAGCGGGGGCTACAATGAGCAGTTCTTC. Its protein product is CASSQWSGTSGGYNEQFF. The chain uses TRBV4-2 and TRBJ2-1; 14 nucleotides agree with TRBD2. Germline assignment: CDR1 LGHNA and CDR2 YNFKEQ. The CDR3 spans 18 residues. The junction had 6 bases not matched to a gene; V was cut back by 2 bases and J by 3 bases.

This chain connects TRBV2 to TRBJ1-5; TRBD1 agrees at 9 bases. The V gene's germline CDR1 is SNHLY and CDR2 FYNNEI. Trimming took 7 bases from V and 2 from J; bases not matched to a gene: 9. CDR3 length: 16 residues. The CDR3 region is CASNPTGGIGNQPQHF. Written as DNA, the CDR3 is TGTGCCAGCAATCCGACAGGGGGGATTGGCAATCAGCCCCAGCATTTT.

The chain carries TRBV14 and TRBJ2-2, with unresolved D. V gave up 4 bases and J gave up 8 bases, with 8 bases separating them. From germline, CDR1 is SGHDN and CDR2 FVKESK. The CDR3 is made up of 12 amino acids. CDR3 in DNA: TGTGCCAGCAGCCGATACAAAGGGGAGCTGTTTTTT. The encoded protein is CASSRYKGELFF.

CDR3 in DNA: TGTGCCAGCAGCGCCGAGGGATATAGCAATCAGCCCCAGCATTTT. Amino acids: CASSAEGYSNQPQHF. V gene TRBV2 combines with J gene TRBJ1-5; D is unresolved. Germline V gene lookup returns CDR1 SNHLY and CDR2 FYNNEI. V was pared by 6 bases and J by 0 bases, with 12 bases between. This CDR3 has 15 amino acids.

CDR3: CASSLVGHSGNTIYF. The DNA of the CDR3 is TGTGCCAGCAGCTTGGTGGGACATTCTGGAAACACCATATATTTT. This chain links TRBV5-6 with TRBJ1-3; perhaps TRBD1 as D (6 bases). CDR1 and CDR2 from the germline V gene are SGHDT and YYEEEE. This CDR3 region has 15 residues. Deletions cut 0 bases from V and 1 base from J, with 8 bases between.

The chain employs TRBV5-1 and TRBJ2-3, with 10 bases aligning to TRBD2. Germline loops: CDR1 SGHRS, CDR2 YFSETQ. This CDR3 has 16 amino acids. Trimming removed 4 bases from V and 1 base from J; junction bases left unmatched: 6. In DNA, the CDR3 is TGCGCCAGCAGCCCTATAGCGGGGGGCGGCACAGATACGCAGTATTTT. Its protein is CASSPIAGGGTDTQYF.

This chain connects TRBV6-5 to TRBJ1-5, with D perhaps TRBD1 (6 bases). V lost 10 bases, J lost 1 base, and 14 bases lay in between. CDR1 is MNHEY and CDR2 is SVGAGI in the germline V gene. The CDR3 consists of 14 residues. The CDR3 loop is CAIKPGTSNQPQHF. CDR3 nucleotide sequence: TGTGCCATCAAGCCCGGGACAAGCAATCAGCCCCAGCATTTT.

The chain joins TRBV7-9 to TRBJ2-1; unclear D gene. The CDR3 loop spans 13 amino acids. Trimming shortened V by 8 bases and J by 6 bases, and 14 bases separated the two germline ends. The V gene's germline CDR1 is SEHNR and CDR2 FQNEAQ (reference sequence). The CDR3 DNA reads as TGTGCCAGCGGAGAGGAATCGATCAATGAGCAGTTCTTC. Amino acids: CASGEESINEQFF.